The T cell receptor (beta chain) under discussion was sequenced for a study of early T cells in non-severe SARS-CoV-2 infection. Background on the study: Unsorted whole blood bulk RNA was sequenced, with unpaired chains.

Germline V CDR1 and CDR2: MNHEY, SVGEGT. V shed 2 bases and J shed 2 bases, with 12 bases lying between them. The length of the CDR3 is 15 residues. This clonotype was observed at least ten times. Individual cDNA molecules received unique molecular identifiers. TCRdb fed the 5' RACE reads into MiXCR, producing one record per CDR3 protein. The table has 60,000 or so distinct CDR3 sequences, 9.5% to 15% seen once; the top ten hold 4.4%. This clonotype was sampled from an adult who was a healthcare worker with PCR-confirmed SARS-CoV-2 infection or an uninfected control (not recorded which). The sequencing input was whole blood. The genes are TRBV6-2 or TRBV6-3 and TRBJ1-2; tentatively, D is TRBD1 (5 bases). This CDR3 reads CASSYPGHQNYGYTF. DNA of the CDR3: TGTGCCAGCAGTTACCCCGGACATCAAAACTATGGCTACACCTTC.